The rows below give T cell receptor beta chains drawn from one sample of a study of beta chain features in type 1 diabetes. TCRdb's copy holds only in-frame clones and misses some; the assay was immunoSEQ multiplex PCR. The data hold hundreds of thousands of clones, with roughly 31% observed a single time. The sequencing input was naive CD4+ T cells from blood. These receptors were obtained from a man aged 18 to 35 in good health. Both conserved end residues are part of each CDR3. D genes are given only for firm matches. For some rows the clone size is stated as once, few or many, or as a class when expanded; others skip it.

clone_size: .; d_call: TRBD2; v_call: TRBV7-9; j_call: TRBJ2-2; cdr3_aa: CASSSPGLAGAGELFF; cdr3_nt: TGTGCCAGCAGTTCCCCCGGACTAGCGGGAGCCGGGGAGCTGTTTTTT
clone_size: .; d_call: .; v_call: TRBV27; j_call: TRBJ2-7; cdr3_aa: CASSLRGPPYEQYF; cdr3_nt: TGTGCCAGCAGTTTGCGGGGTCCCCCCTACGAGCAGTACTTC
clone_size: .; d_call: TRBD1; v_call: TRBV5-6; j_call: TRBJ2-3; cdr3_aa: CASSQLGQAKGTDTQYF; cdr3_nt: TGTGCCAGCAGCCAGCTGGGACAGGCCAAAGGCACAGATACGCAGTATTTT
clone_size: once; d_call: .; v_call: TRBV18; j_call: TRBJ1-1; cdr3_aa: CASSPQGSVNTEAFF; cdr3_nt: TGTGCCAGCTCACCACAGGGGAGCGTGAACACTGAAGCTTTCTTT
clone_size: .; d_call: TRBD2; v_call: TRBV7-6; j_call: TRBJ2-5; cdr3_aa: CASTSGETQYF; cdr3_nt: TGTGCCAGCACTAGCGGAGAGACCCAGTACTTC
clone_size: .; d_call: TRBD2; v_call: TRBV9; j_call: TRBJ2-3; cdr3_aa: CASSVGTSGVGTQYF; cdr3_nt: TGTGCCAGCAGCGTAGGGACTAGCGGGGTGGGTACGCAGTATTTT
clone_size: .; d_call: .; v_call: TRBV7-8; j_call: TRBJ1-1; cdr3_aa: CASSLAAGLEAFF; cdr3_nt: TGTGCCAGCAGCTTAGCGGCGGGATTAGAAGCTTTCTTT
clone_size: few; d_call: .; v_call: TRBV9; j_call: TRBJ1-2; cdr3_aa: CASSVDGHPNNYGYTF; cdr3_nt: TGTGCCAGCAGCGTAGATGGCCACCCGAACAACTATGGCTACACCTTC
clone_size: few; d_call: .; v_call: TRBV14; j_call: TRBJ2-6; cdr3_aa: CASSYYVRDSGANVLTF; cdr3_nt: TGTGCCAGCAGCTATTATGTCAGGGACTCTGGGGCCAACGTCCTGACTTTC
clone_size: .; d_call: .; v_call: TRBV29-1; j_call: TRBJ1-5; cdr3_aa: CSVEENPNQPQHF; cdr3_nt: TGCAGCGTTGAAGAGAATCCAAATCAGCCCCAGCATTTT